This record concerns one T cell receptor (beta chain) sequence. The antigen is not known. MiXCR was run by TCRdb on the RT-PCR reads, yielding one entry per CDR3 protein. This sample has under 950,000 distinct CDR3 sequences, with approximately 21% found just once. This specimen belongs to a study of response to subunit inactivated influenza vaccine. Study-wide results and caveats: There was a suggestion from the authors that each seasonal influenza vaccination recruits few new T cells.

The receptor was derived from a man aged 45-65 years who received an inactivated influenza vaccine. This material consisted of PBMCs from blood, taken about 5 days after vaccination.

Here the CDR3 reads CASRGTGGGYGYTF. DNA for the CDR3: TGTGCCAGCAGGGGAACAGGGGGCGGCTATGGCTACACCTTC. The V call is TRBV6-1, the J call TRBJ1-2, with TRBD1 matching over 9 bases. CDR1 is MNHNS, CDR2 SASEGT, per germline. The CDR3 runs 14 residues. Germline trimming cut 6 bases from V and 4 bases from J; bases unmatched to any gene: 6.